A selection of T cell receptor beta chains follows, all from one sample in a study of shared clonotypes between healthy human individuals. The table came from immunoSEQ multiplex PCR; TCRdb's copy has only in-frame clones and leaves some out. Of about 690,000 clones listed, roughly 87% are singletons. The sample taken for sequencing was memory CD8+ T cells from PBMCs. The source is a man aged 18 to 30 in good health. Some clones in this sample may be carry-over from other donors' samples. The CDR3 runs from the conserved cysteine through the conserved F or W. Each record gives: clone size, J gene, V gene, D gene, CDR3 DNA, CDR3 protein. The D gene is left open where the match is weak. Not all rows give a size; the values are once, few, many and, for expanded clones, a class.

size: once; J: TRBJ2-7; V: TRBV27; D: NA; DNA: TGTGCCAGCAGCTTGGACGGACCCTACGAGCAGTACTTC; CDR3: CASSLDGPYEQYF
size: once; J: TRBJ2-1; V: TRBV19; D: TRBD2; DNA: TGTGCCAGTAGACCGGGACTAAACTACAATGAGCAGTTCTTC; CDR3: CASRPGLNYNEQFF
size: NA; J: TRBJ1-5; V: TRBV27; D: NA; DNA: TGTGCCAGCAGTGATTTTGGGGACAATCAGCCCCAGCATTTT; CDR3: CASSDFGDNQPQHF
size: NA; J: TRBJ1-1; V: TRBV9; D: NA; DNA: TGTGCCAGCAGCCCGAGAGGGAATATGAACACTGAAGCTTTCTTT; CDR3: CASSPRGNMNTEAFF
size: NA; J: TRBJ2-1; V: TRBV27; D: TRBD1; DNA: TGTGCCAGCAGTTTAGGGACAGGGCCCTACAATGAGCAGTTCTTC; CDR3: CASSLGTGPYNEQFF
size: NA; J: TRBJ1-4; V: TRBV7-8; D: TRBD1; DNA: TGTGCCAGCAGCAAGGACAGGATGGGGGAAAAACTGTTTTTT; CDR3: CASSKDRMGEKLFF
size: NA; J: TRBJ2-1; V: TRBV9; D: NA; DNA: TGTGCCAGCAGCGTCCACGCCTACAATGAGCAGTTCTTC; CDR3: CASSVHAYNEQFF
size: NA; J: TRBJ2-7; V: TRBV29-1; D: NA; DNA: TGCAGCGTTGAATTGAATAGCGGAACGAGCTACGAGCAGTACTTC; CDR3: CSVELNSGTSYEQYF
size: NA; J: TRBJ2-5; V: TRBV13; D: TRBD2; DNA: TGTGCCAGCAGCTTAGGCGGGAGGAAAGAGACCCAGTACTTC; CDR3: CASSLGGRKETQYF
size: once; J: TRBJ2-7; V: TRBV11-3; D: NA; DNA: TGTGCCAGCAGCTTATCAGGAGGGGACGAGCAGTACTTC; CDR3: CASSLSGGDEQYF
size: NA; J: TRBJ2-5; V: TRBV7-9; D: NA; DNA: TGTGCCAGCAGCTTAGACAGGACAGAGACCCAGTACTTC; CDR3: CASSLDRTETQYF
size: NA; J: TRBJ2-5; V: TRBV28; D: TRBD2; DNA: TGTGCCAGCAGTTTAGGTTTTAGGACTAGCGGGATGGTAGAGACCCAGTACTTC; CDR3: CASSLGFRTSGMVETQYF
size: NA; J: TRBJ1-3; V: TRBV9; D: NA; DNA: TGTGCCAGCAGCGGGGAGAGAGGGACGACAGGAAACACCATATATTTT; CDR3: CASSGERGTTGNTIYF
size: NA; J: TRBJ2-5; V: TRBV27; D: NA; DNA: TGTGCCAGCAGTCTCGGGACACCCACCGCGGAGACCCAGTACTTC; CDR3: CASSLGTPTAETQYF
size: NA; J: TRBJ2-1; V: TRBV27; D: NA; DNA: TGTGCCAGCAGTTTCCACAGTCCGTACAATGAGCAGTTCTTC; CDR3: CASSFHSPYNEQFF
size: NA; J: TRBJ2-2; V: TRBV5-6; D: NA; DNA: TGTGCCAGCAGCTTGGGCGGGCTCAACACCGGGGAGCTGTTTTTT; CDR3: CASSLGGLNTGELFF
size: NA; J: TRBJ2-7; V: TRBV2; D: TRBD2; DNA: TGTGCCAGCAGTGAGGCTTGGGGGGGCTCCTACGAGCAGTACTTC; CDR3: CASSEAWGGSYEQYF
size: NA; J: TRBJ2-5; V: TRBV5-1; D: NA; DNA: TGCGCCAGCAGCTTGGATTGGACCCAAGAGACCCAGTACTTC; CDR3: CASSLDWTQETQYF
size: NA; J: TRBJ2-3; V: TRBV7-9; D: NA; DNA: TGTGCCAGCAGCCTGCTTGGAAAAGGGGATACGCAGTATTTT; CDR3: CASSLLGKGDTQYF
size: NA; J: TRBJ2-5; V: TRBV7-2; D: NA; DNA: TGTGCCAGCACCCCGAGTCCTTACCAAGAGACCCAGTACTTC; CDR3: CASTPSPYQETQYF
size: once; J: TRBJ1-2; V: TRBV14; D: NA; DNA: TGTGCCAGCAGCCAAGGTGCAGGGAGCGTCTATGGCTACACCTTC; CDR3: CASSQGAGSVYGYTF
size: NA; J: TRBJ2-1; V: TRBV27; D: TRBD1; DNA: TGTGCCAGCAGTTTAAGCCAGGGGGCGGGCAATGAGCAGTTCTTC; CDR3: CASSLSQGAGNEQFF
size: NA; J: TRBJ2-7; V: TRBV10-1; D: NA; DNA: TGCGCCAGCAGTGAAGCCGTGGGGGACGAGCAGTACTTC; CDR3: CASSEAVGDEQYF
size: NA; J: TRBJ2-2; V: TRBV7-2; D: TRBD2; DNA: TGTGCCAGCAGCCCGAGTGGGCGGGAGCCCACCGGGGAGCTGTTTTTT; CDR3: CASSPSGREPTGELFF
size: NA; J: TRBJ1-1; V: TRBV11-2; D: NA; DNA: TGTGCCAGCAGCCTTATTTTGGGTGACACTGAAGCTTTCTTT; CDR3: CASSLILGDTEAFF
size: once; J: TRBJ1-3; V: TRBV6-1; D: TRBD1; DNA: TGTGCCAGCCTTGAAGGGACAGTCTCTGGAAACACCATATATTTT; CDR3: CASLEGTVSGNTIYF
size: NA; J: TRBJ2-1; V: TRBV27; D: NA; DNA: TGTGCCAGCAGTTTCCGGGACTGGGACAATGAGCAGTTCTTC; CDR3: CASSFRDWDNEQFF
size: NA; J: TRBJ2-1; V: TRBV5-4; D: TRBD1; DNA: TGTGCCAGCAGCTCTAGACAGGGGAAGCACTCCTACAATGAGCAGTTCTTC; CDR3: CASSSRQGKHSYNEQFF
size: NA; J: TRBJ1-1; V: TRBV27; D: NA; DNA: TGTGCCAGCAGTTTCAGCAGGACCTATACTGAAGCTTTCTTT; CDR3: CASSFSRTYTEAFF
size: NA; J: TRBJ2-5; V: TRBV6-5; D: NA; DNA: TGTGCCAGCAGTTACGGAGGGGCAGCCGAAGAGACCCAGTACTTC; CDR3: CASSYGGAAEETQYF
size: NA; J: TRBJ2-7; V: TRBV6-5; D: NA; DNA: TGTGCCAGCAGTTACTCGAACTCCTACGAGCAGTACTTC; CDR3: CASSYSNSYEQYF
size: NA; J: TRBJ2-1; V: TRBV7-3; D: TRBD2; DNA: TGTGCCAGCAGCTTGGGAGCGGGAGTAAATAATGAGCAGTTCTTC; CDR3: CASSLGAGVNNEQFF
size: NA; J: TRBJ1-3; V: TRBV25-1; D: TRBD1; DNA: TGTGCCAGCAGTGAGTCGACAGGGTTCTTTGGAAACACCATATATTTT; CDR3: CASSESTGFFGNTIYF
size: NA; J: TRBJ2-3; V: TRBV5-1; D: NA; DNA: TGCGCCAGCAGCGAGAATACGGGGTACACAGATACGCAGTATTTT; CDR3: CASSENTGYTDTQYF
size: NA; J: TRBJ2-7; V: TRBV9; D: NA; DNA: TGTGCCAGCAGCGCAAATTTTTACTCCTACGAGCAGTACTTC; CDR3: CASSANFYSYEQYF
size: NA; J: TRBJ1-2; V: TRBV28; D: TRBD1; DNA: TGTGCCAGCAGTTCCGACAGGGATTATGATGGCTACACCTTC; CDR3: CASSSDRDYDGYTF
size: NA; J: TRBJ2-7; V: TRBV7-2; D: TRBD1; DNA: TGTGCCAGCAGGTTAAGGGACAGGTCATACGAGCAGTACTTC; CDR3: CASRLRDRSYEQYF
size: NA; J: TRBJ1-1; V: TRBV13; D: TRBD1; DNA: TGTGCCAGCACCCAGGGGGGGGGAACTGAAGCTTTCTTT; CDR3: CASTQGGGTEAFF
size: NA; J: TRBJ2-7; V: TRBV6-4; D: NA; DNA: TGTGCCCCTGAATGCGGGATGAGGTACTACGAGCAGTACTTC; CDR3: CAPECGMRYYEQYF
size: NA; J: TRBJ2-7; V: TRBV13; D: NA; DNA: TGTGCCAGCAGCCCGGCGGGCATTCACGAGCAGTACTTC; CDR3: CASSPAGIHEQYF
size: NA; J: TRBJ2-2; V: TRBV2; D: NA; DNA: TGTGCCAGCAGTGAATTCTCCTTTACCGGGGAGCTGTTTTTT; CDR3: CASSEFSFTGELFF
size: NA; J: TRBJ2-7; V: TRBV7-2; D: TRBD2; DNA: TGTGCCAGCAGCCCCGCGTTGGTAGCGGGAGGCTACGAGCAGTACTTC; CDR3: CASSPALVAGGYEQYF
size: NA; J: TRBJ2-2; V: TRBV21-1; D: NA; DNA: TGTGCCAGCAGCGAGGGACTTCGAACCGGGGAGCTGTTTTTT; CDR3: CASSEGLRTGELFF
size: NA; J: TRBJ1-5; V: TRBV6-6; D: NA; DNA: TGTGCCAGCAGTTACGAAGGTTTCCGCAATCAGCCCCAGCATTTT; CDR3: CASSYEGFRNQPQHF